One sample yielded the 32 T cell receptor beta chains listed below, sequenced in a study of blood T cell repertoires in COVID-19. The protocol was immunoSEQ multiplex PCR, while the TCRdb copy is restricted to in-frame clones and leaves out a portion. The repertoire has tens of thousands of clones, 81% of them found once; the top ten carry 4% to 5.5%. What was sequenced was peripheral blood. These receptors came from an elderly man with COVID-19, enrolled during active disease.

The chain joins TRBV28 to TRBJ1-5; D unclear. CDR3 size: 13 residues. Germline lookup yields CDR1 MDHEN and CDR2 SYDVKM. The V end lost 3 bases, the J end lost 4 bases, and 7 bases lay between the germline ends. The CDR3: CASSLSRNQPQHF. The CDR3 DNA follows: TGTGCCAGCAGTTTGTCCAGAAATCAGCCCCAGCATTTT.

This clone was seen a few times. The chain links TRBV5-4 to TRBJ1-1; D is possibly TRBD1 (6 bases). Germline V lookup: CDR1 SGHNT, CDR2 YYREEE (reference sequence). CDR3 length: 14 amino acids. V was cut by 2 bases and J by 1 base, with 9 bases left in between. CDR3 in DNA: TGTGCCAGCAGCTTTTACAGGGAGAACACTGAAGCTTTCTTT. This sequence encodes CASSFYRENTEAFF.

The genes are TRBV9 and TRBJ2-7; D remains unclear. Per germline, CDR1 SGDLS and CDR2 YYNGEE. The CDR3 loop spans 12 amino acids. V lost 4 bases and J 4 bases, leaving 9 bases between the germline ends. The CDR3 bases are TGTGCCAGCAGCTCTCTAGGTTACGAGCAGTACTTC. Amino acid sequence: CASSSLGYEQYF.

The chain uses TRBV5-6 and TRBJ2-4; TRBD2 matches 9 bases. The germline V gene encodes CDR1 SGHDT and CDR2 YYEEEE. The CDR3 has 16 amino acids. Trimming removed 1 base from V and 6 bases from J; junction bases left unmatched: 8. The CDR3 DNA reads TGTGCCAGCAGCTTGTTCCTTGCGGGGGGGCTAAACATTCAGTACTTC. It translates to CASSLFLAGGLNIQYF.

This clone appeared a single time. The chain couples TRBV7-9 to TRBJ2-1; D is possibly TRBD2 (5 bases). The V gene's germline CDR1 is SEHNR and CDR2 FQNEAQ (reference sequence). The V end was cut by 1 base, the J end by 10 bases, with 14 bases between. The CDR3 is 14 amino acids. The CDR3 reads CASSLGPLAGEQFF. CDR3 bases: TGTGCCAGCAGCTTAGGCCCGCTAGCTGGAGAGCAGTTCTTC.

The chain links TRBV27 to TRBJ1-5; TRBD1 matches 8 bases. V shed 3 bases and J 4 bases; nucleotides not matched to a gene: 2. The CDR3 extends over 14 amino acids. In germline, CDR1 is MNHEY, CDR2 SMNVEV (reference sequence). This chain's CDR3 is CASSFGQGNQPQHF. The CDR3 coding sequence is TGTGCCAGCAGTTTCGGACAGGGAAATCAGCCCCAGCATTTT.

This clone was recorded a few times. Other DNA sequences in the sample encode the same CDR3. V gene TRBV19 combines with J gene TRBJ2-7; 8 bases map to TRBD1. The germline CDR1 and CDR2 sequences are LNHDA and SQIVND (reference sequence). CDR3 length: 13 amino acids. V lost 4 bases to trimming and J lost 2 bases; unmatched junction nucleotides: 1. The CDR3 reads CASSTTGAYEQYF. The CDR3 DNA follows: TGTGCCAGTAGTACGACAGGGGCCTACGAGCAGTACTTC.

The chain uses TRBV30 and TRBJ1-1; tentative D call: TRBD1 (6 bases). The germline V and J ends were trimmed by 5 bases and 6 bases, with 13 bases remaining between them. This CDR3 spans 12 amino acids. Germline values: CDR1 GTSNPN, CDR2 SVGIG (reference sequence). The CDR3 DNA reads as TGTGCCTGGGGGGGCTTCGGGGCTGAAGCTTTCTTT. Translating it yields CAWGGFGAEAFF.

Turning to this clone: At one end the junction does not follow the germline gene, possibly because of a read error. V is TRBV7-7 and J is TRBJ2-1; 7 nucleotides align to TRBD1. Germline-derived CDR1 and CDR2 are SSHAT and FNYEAQ (reference sequence). The CDR3 length is 15 residues. The CDR3 DNA reads TGTGCTAGCAGCCCGGACAGGAGCTCCTACAATGAGCAGTTCTTC. The encoded protein is CASSPDRSSYNEQFF. The whole variable domain, remainder taken from reference TRBV7-7 and TRBJ2-1, is GAGVSQSPRYKVTKRGQDVTLRCDPISSHATLYWYQQALGQGPEFLTYFNYEAQPDKSGLPSDRFSAERPEGSISTLTIQRTEQRDSAMYRCASSPDRSSYNEQFFGPGTRLTVL.

CDR3 nucleotides: TGTGCCAGCAGCTTCGGCCGGGGGGTGCAGCAAGAGACCCAGTACTTC. Translation: CASSFGRGVQQETQYF. The chain combines TRBV5-4 with TRBJ2-5; 7 positions match TRBD2. V was clipped by 2 bases and J by 2 bases; unmatched bases: 9. The CDR3 covers 16 residues. The V gene's germline CDR1 is SGHNT and CDR2 YYREEE (reference sequence). The full variable domain, in which reference TRBV5-4 and TRBJ2-5 provide the parts outside the CDR3, is ETGVTQSPTHLIKTRGQQVTLRCSSQSGHNTVSWYQQALGQGPQFIFQYYREEENGRGNFPPRFSGLQFPNYSSELNVNALELDDSALYLCASSFGRGVQQETQYFGPGTRLLVL.

The genes are TRBV30 and TRBJ2-7, with a weak D call TRBD2 (5 bases). The ends were cut back, 1 base at V and 2 bases at J, with 12 bases in the middle. This CDR3 has 14 amino acids. The V gene's germline CDR1 is GTSNPN and CDR2 SVGIG (reference sequence). CDR3 residues: CAWSGGLKTYEQYF. Written as DNA, the CDR3 is TGTGCCTGGAGTGGAGGACTGAAAACCTACGAGCAGTACTTC.

The CDR3 is CASGTSGPNEQFF. Here the CDR3 DNA reads TGTGCCAGCGGGACTAGCGGCCCCAATGAGCAGTTCTTC. The chain has TRBV7-3 and TRBJ2-1; 11 bases match TRBD2. This CDR3 has 13 amino acids. The V gene's germline CDR1 is SGHTA and CDR2 FQGTGA. V lost 8 bases and J lost 6; bases outside the gene matches: 3.

This chain joins TRBV29-1 and TRBJ2-1; D is ambiguous. CDR3 size: 14 residues. The V end was cut by 1 base, the J end by 3 bases, with 10 bases between. CDR1 is SQVTM and CDR2 is ANQGSEA in the germline V gene. DNA of the CDR3: TGCAGCGTTGAAGTGGTGAACAACTACAATGAGCAGTTCTTC. Translating it yields CSVEVVNNYNEQFF.

The rearrangement uses TRBV5-4 and TRBJ2-1; 9 bases are a match to TRBD2. There are 16 residues in the CDR3. The germline V gene has CDR1 SGHNT and CDR2 YYREEE (reference sequence). The V and J ends lost 4 bases and 0 bases, in that order; junction bases with no gene match: 5. For the CDR3, the DNA is TGTGCCAGCAGCCGCGGACTAGCGAGCTCCTACAATGAGCAGTTCTTC. This codes for CASSRGLASSYNEQFF. Full variable domain (missing parts from reference TRBV5-4 and TRBJ2-1): ETGVTQSPTHLIKTRGQQVTLRCSSQSGHNTVSWYQQALGQGPQFIFQYYREEENGRGNFPPRFSGLQFPNYSSELNVNALELDDSALYLCASSRGLASSYNEQFFGPGTRLTVL.

The gene calls are TRBV2 and TRBJ1-4; possibly TRBD1 for D (5 bases). The V and J ends lost 7 bases and 7 bases respectively, with 19 bases between them. CDR1 SNHLY and CDR2 FYNNEI come from the germline V gene. This CDR3 region has 15 residues. The CDR3 is CASNLPGGASEKLFF. CDR3 in DNA: TGTGCCAGCAACCTGCCCGGCGGGGCAAGTGAAAAACTGTTTTTT. The whole variable domain, filled in from reference TRBV2 and TRBJ1-4, reads EPEVTQTPSHQVTQMGQEVILRCVPISNHLYFYWYRQILGQKVEFLVSFYNNEISEKSEIFDDQFSVERPDGSNFTLKIRSTKLEDSAMYFCASNLPGGASEKLFFGSGTQLSVL.

V and J are TRBV7-6 and TRBJ2-7, with 8 bases aligning to TRBD1. CDR3 length: 15 residues. With V trimmed by 5 bases and J by 1 base, 7 bases remained unmatched. Per germline, CDR1 SGHVS and CDR2 FNYEAQ. CDR3 protein: CASSAGQVSSYEQYF. As DNA, the CDR3 is TGTGCCAGCAGCGCGGGACAGGTTTCTTCCTACGAGCAGTACTTC.

This chain connects TRBV7-2 to TRBJ1-4, with D possibly matching TRBD1 (5 bases). CDR3 length: 15 residues. The V gene lost 0 bases and the J gene lost 5 bases, with 10 bases spanning the gap. Germline-derived CDR1 and CDR2 are SGHTA and FQGNSA. CDR3 residues: CASSLALGLNEKLFF. The CDR3 DNA sequence: TGTGCCAGCAGCTTAGCTCTGGGACTGAATGAAAAACTGTTTTTT.

CDR3 in amino acids: CASSQGEGWRSYEQYF. The CDR3, as DNA: TGTGCCAGCAGCCAAGGTGAGGGATGGAGGTCCTACGAGCAGTACTTC. J is TRBJ2-7 and V is TRBV14, with D possibly TRBD2 on 5 matching bases. CDR1 and CDR2 from the germline V gene are SGHDN and FVKESK. Trimming pared 1 base from V and 1 base from J, leaving 14 bases between. This CDR3 comprises 16 residues.

The chain combines TRBV19 with TRBJ1-4, with 7 nucleotides matching TRBD1. CDR3 length: 13 residues. The V gene's germline CDR1 is LNHDA and CDR2 SQIVND (reference sequence). Germline trimming cut 5 bases from V and 10 bases from J; bases unmatched to any gene: 7. CDR3 amino acids: CASSPAQGGKLFF. CDR3 coding DNA: TGTGCCAGTAGTCCGGCCCAGGGGGGAAAACTGTTTTTT.

The rearrangement uses TRBV7-2 and TRBJ1-5; TRBD1 agrees at 8 bases. Trimming cost V 5 bases and J 3 bases; bases outside gene matches: 6. Germline V CDR1 and CDR2: SGHTA, FQGNSA. The CDR3 sequence is 15 residues long. The CDR3 loop is CASSPQTGDNQPQHF. Written as DNA, the CDR3 is TGTGCCAGCAGCCCGCAGACAGGGGACAATCAGCCCCAGCATTTT.

This clone was seen a handful of times. This chain uses TRBV5-1 with TRBJ2-3; D unresolved. Looked up from germline, CDR1 is SGHRS and CDR2 is YFSETQ. The CDR3 sequence is 15 residues long. The V end lost 4 bases, the J end lost 1 base, and 13 bases lay between the germline ends. The DNA of the CDR3 is TGCGCCAGCAGCACCCCCACTCCCCGCACAGATACGCAGTATTTT. Translating gives CASSTPTPRTDTQYF.

The V call is TRBV20-1, the J call TRBJ2-5; a weak D match, TRBD1 (6 bases). The CDR3 is 13 residues long. Germline V gene lookup returns CDR1 DFQATT and CDR2 SNEGSKA (reference sequence). V shed 3 bases and J shed 5 bases, with 13 bases lying between them. CDR3 DNA: TGCAGTGCTAGTGGCAGGGGTTTGGAGACCCAGTACTTC. Protein: CSASGRGLETQYF.

This chain links TRBV10-3 with TRBJ1-5; possibly TRBD1 for D (6 bases). CDR1 is ENHRY and CDR2 is SYGVKD in the germline V gene. Between the trimmed V and J ends, which lost 2 bases and 1 base, there was a span of 6 bases. The CDR3 is made up of 14 amino acids. The CDR3 coding sequence is TGTGCCATCAGTGAGGGACAGAGCAATCAGCCCCAGCATTTT. Residues: CAISEGQSNQPQHF.

The rearrangement links TRBV10-2 to TRBJ2-1; D is perhaps TRBD1 (5 bases). Trimming took off 8 bases at V and 5 bases at J, with 16 bases between the two ends. There are 14 residues in the CDR3. Germline values: CDR1 WSHSY, CDR2 SAAADI. The CDR3 loop reads CASYYSQGNNEQFF. The DNA of the CDR3 is TGCGCCAGCTATTACAGCCAGGGAAACAATGAGCAGTTCTTC.

The rearrangement uses TRBV6-5 and TRBJ1-2; tentative D call: TRBD1 (6 bases). This CDR3 has 12 amino acids. Per the germline V gene, CDR1 is MNHEY and CDR2 is SVGAGI. The V end lost 6 bases, the J end lost 5 bases, and 10 bases lay between the germline ends. Here the CDR3 DNA reads TGTGCCAGCAGGGGGACACGTTATGGCTACACCTTC. Translated: CASRGTRYGYTF.

The V gene is TRBV15, the J gene TRBJ2-3; D is undetermined. Germline V gives CDR1 LNHNV, CDR2 YYDKDF (reference sequence). V dropped 8 bases and J dropped 0 bases, with 18 bases sitting between them. This CDR3 comprises 16 residues. CDR3 sequence (DNA): TGTGCCACCTCCCTGGCTCCCCCGCCCAGCACAGATACGCAGTATTTT. Translated: CATSLAPPPSTDTQYF.

The J gene is TRBJ2-6, the V gene TRBV19; TRBD2 agrees at 8 bases. V was pared by 6 bases and J by 3 bases, with 13 bases of the junction left unmatched. Germline CDR1 reads LNHDA; CDR2 reads SQIVND (reference sequence). The CDR3 runs to 18 residues. CDR3 residues: CASRSGPAGGHGANVLTF. CDR3 DNA: TGTGCCAGTAGAAGCGGACCGGCGGGGGGCCATGGGGCCAACGTCCTGACTTTC.

The chain couples TRBV30 to TRBJ2-5; the match to TRBD1 covers 10 bases. The length of the CDR3 is 12 residues. From germline, CDR1 is GTSNPN and CDR2 SVGIG (reference sequence). J gave up 6 bases and V 4 bases, and 2 bases lay outside the gene matches. CDR3 bases: TGTGCCTGGACGGACAGGGGGAAGACCCAGTACTTC. Translating it yields CAWTDRGKTQYF.

This chain links TRBV5-1 with TRBJ2-3; D perhaps matches TRBD2 (6 bases). V was shortened by 3 bases and J by 4 bases, with 15 bases between the two germline ends. The V gene's germline CDR1 is SGHRS and CDR2 YFSETQ. The CDR3 extends over 15 amino acids. The CDR3 spells CASSYSGWGADTQYF. The CDR3 DNA reads TGCGCCAGCAGCTACTCGGGGTGGGGGGCAGATACGCAGTATTTT. Combining the CDR3 with reference TRBV5-1 and TRBJ2-3 gives the whole variable domain KAGVTQTPRYLIKTRGQQVTLSCSPISGHRSVSWYQQTPGQGLQFLFEYFSETQRNKGNFPGRFSGRQFSNSRSEMNVSTLELGDSALYLCASSYSGWGADTQYFGPGTRLTVL.

The table lists this clone with a few counts. The chain is built from TRBV29-1 and TRBJ2-2; tentative D call: TRBD2 (6 bases). Trimming removed 7 bases at V and 6 bases at J, with 15 bases between. The germline V gene encodes CDR1 SQVTM and CDR2 ANQGSEA. This CDR3 has 13 residues. The CDR3 sequence is CSARVGGAGELFF. CDR3 coding DNA: TGCAGCGCCAGAGTCGGGGGAGCCGGGGAGCTGTTTTTT.

The chain couples TRBV2 to TRBJ2-5; 8 bases fit TRBD1. V trimming: 6 bases; J trimming: 6 bases; junction bases outside the gene matches: 15. Germline values: CDR1 SNHLY, CDR2 FYNNEI. The CDR3 spans 16 residues. The CDR3 DNA is TGTGCCAGCAGGGGATATTTATCTCAGGGGGCGAAGACCCAGTACTTC. It specifies CASRGYLSQGAKTQYF. Variable domain in full (rest from reference TRBV2 and TRBJ2-5): EPEVTQTPSHQVTQMGQEVILRCVPISNHLYFYWYRQILGQKVEFLVSFYNNEISEKSEIFDDQFSVERPDGSNFTLKIRSTKLEDSAMYFCASRGYLSQGAKTQYFGPGTRLLVL.

The V gene is TRBV7-2, the J gene TRBJ1-3; D is perhaps TRBD1 (5 bases). This CDR3 has 16 amino acids. Between the trimmed V and J ends, which lost 1 base and 2 bases, there was a span of 12 bases. The germline CDR1 and CDR2 sequences are SGHTA and FQGNSA. CDR3: CASSLDSGRPGNTIYF. The CDR3 DNA is TGTGCCAGCAGCTTAGATTCAGGGCGACCTGGAAACACCATATATTTT. Full variable domain (remainder filled in from reference TRBV7-2 and TRBJ1-3): GAGVSQSPSNKVTEKGKDVELRCDPISGHTALYWYRQSLGQGLEFLIYFQGNSAPDKSGLPSDRFSAERTGGSVSTLTIQRTQQEDSAVYLCASSLDSGRPGNTIYFGEGSWLTVV.